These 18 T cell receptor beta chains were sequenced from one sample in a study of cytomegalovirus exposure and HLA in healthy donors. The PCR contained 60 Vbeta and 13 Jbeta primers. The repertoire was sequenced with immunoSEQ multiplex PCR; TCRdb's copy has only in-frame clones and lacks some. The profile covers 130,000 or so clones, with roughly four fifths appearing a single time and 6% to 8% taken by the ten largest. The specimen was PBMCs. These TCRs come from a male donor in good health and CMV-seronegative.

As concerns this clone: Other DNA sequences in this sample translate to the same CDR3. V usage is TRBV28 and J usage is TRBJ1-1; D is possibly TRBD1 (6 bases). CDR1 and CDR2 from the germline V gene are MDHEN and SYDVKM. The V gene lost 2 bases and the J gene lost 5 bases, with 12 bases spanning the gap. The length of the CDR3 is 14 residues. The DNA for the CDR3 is TGTGCCAGCAGTTTACTCACAGGGTTTACTGAAGCTTTCTTT. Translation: CASSLLTGFTEAFF.

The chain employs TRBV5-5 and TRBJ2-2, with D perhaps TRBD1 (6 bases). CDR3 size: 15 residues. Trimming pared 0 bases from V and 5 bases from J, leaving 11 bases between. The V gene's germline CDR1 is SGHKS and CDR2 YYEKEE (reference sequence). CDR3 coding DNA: TGTGCCAGCAGCTTGGCGCGGCAGGGGACCGGGGAGCTGTTTTTT. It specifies CASSLARQGTGELFF.

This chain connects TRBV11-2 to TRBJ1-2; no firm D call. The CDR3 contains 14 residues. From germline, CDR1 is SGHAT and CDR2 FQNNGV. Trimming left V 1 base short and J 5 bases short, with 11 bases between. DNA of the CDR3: TGTGCCAGCAGCTTAGGGGCGGGGTATTATGGCTACACCTTC. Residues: CASSLGAGYYGYTF.

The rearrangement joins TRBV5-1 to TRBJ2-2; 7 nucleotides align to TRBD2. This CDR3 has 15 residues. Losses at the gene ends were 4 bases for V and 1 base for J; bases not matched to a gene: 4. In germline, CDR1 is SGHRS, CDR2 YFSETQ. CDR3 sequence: CASSKASGNTGELFF. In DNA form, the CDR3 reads TGCGCCAGCAGCAAAGCTAGCGGGAACACCGGGGAGCTGTTTTTT.

In nucleotides, the CDR3 is TGTGCCAGCTCACGCACTGAAAGAAATGAGCAGTTCTTC. It codes for CASSRTERNEQFF. The chain couples TRBV18 to TRBJ2-1; D gene unclear. V lost 4 bases to trimming and J lost 7 bases, with 11 bases between them. The CDR3 length is 13 residues. CDR1 and CDR2 from the germline V gene are KGHSH and LQKENI.

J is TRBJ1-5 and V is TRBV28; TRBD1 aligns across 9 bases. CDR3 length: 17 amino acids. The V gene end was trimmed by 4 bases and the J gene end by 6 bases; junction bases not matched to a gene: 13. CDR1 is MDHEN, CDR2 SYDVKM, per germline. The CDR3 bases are TGTGCCAGCAGTTCCTTTCAACAGGGGGCACTGGGTCAGCCCCAGCATTTT. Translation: CASSSFQQGALGQPQHF.

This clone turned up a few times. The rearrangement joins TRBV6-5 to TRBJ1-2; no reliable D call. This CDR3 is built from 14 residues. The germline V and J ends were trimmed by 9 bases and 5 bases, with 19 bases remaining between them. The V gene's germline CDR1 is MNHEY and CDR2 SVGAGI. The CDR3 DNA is TGTGCCAGTGCGTTAGCTAGCACCGATTATGGCTACACCTTC. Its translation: CASALASTDYGYTF.

CDR3 in DNA: TGCAGTGCTAGTTCGGGTCGAGGCTACACCTTC. Protein: CSASSGRGYTF. J is TRBJ1-2 and V is TRBV20-1, with D unclear. The CDR3 runs to 11 residues. CDR1 DFQATT and CDR2 SNEGSKA come from the germline V gene (reference sequence). V dropped 3 bases and J dropped 8 bases, with 10 bases sitting between them.

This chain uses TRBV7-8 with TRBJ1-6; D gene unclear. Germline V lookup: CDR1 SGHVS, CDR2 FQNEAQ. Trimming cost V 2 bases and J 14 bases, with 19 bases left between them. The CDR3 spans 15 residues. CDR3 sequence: CASSLLADPRYALHF. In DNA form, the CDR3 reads TGTGCCAGCAGCTTACTAGCGGATCCGAGGTATGCCCTCCACTTT. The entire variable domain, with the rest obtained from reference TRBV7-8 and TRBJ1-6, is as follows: GAGVSQSPRYKVAKRGQDVALRCDPISGHVSLFWYQQALGQGPEFLTYFQNEAQLDKSGLPSDRFFAERPEGSVSTLKIQRTQQEDSAVYLCASSLLADPRYALHFGNGTRLTVT.

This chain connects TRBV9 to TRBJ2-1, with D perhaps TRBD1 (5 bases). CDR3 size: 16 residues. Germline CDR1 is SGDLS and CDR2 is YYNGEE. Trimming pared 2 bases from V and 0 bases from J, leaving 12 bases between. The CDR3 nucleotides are TGTGCCAGCAGCGTTAGGGGTCAGAGCTCCTACAATGAGCAGTTCTTC. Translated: CASSVRGQSSYNEQFF.

The CDR3 region has the DNA TGTGCCACCCGATGGGGGGCGGGGGGTCAGCCCCAGCATTTT. Translated, it gives CATRWGAGGQPQHF. The chain is built from TRBV28 and TRBJ1-5; weak D call: TRBD1 (6 bases). Germline CDR1 and CDR2: MDHEN and SYDVKM. This CDR3 contains 14 residues. The V end was cut by 10 bases, the J end by 6 bases, with 19 bases between.

The CDR3 sequence is CASSLKGSGGQRSTDTQYF. The CDR3, as DNA: TGTGCCAGCAGCCTAAAGGGGAGCGGGGGTCAAAGATCCACAGATACGCAGTATTTT. The chain carries TRBV7-2 and TRBJ2-3; 8 bases align to TRBD2. The CDR3 consists of 19 residues. The trim removed 5 bases at V and 2 bases at J, leaving 18 bases unmatched. The germline CDR1 and CDR2 sequences are SGHTA and FQGNSA.

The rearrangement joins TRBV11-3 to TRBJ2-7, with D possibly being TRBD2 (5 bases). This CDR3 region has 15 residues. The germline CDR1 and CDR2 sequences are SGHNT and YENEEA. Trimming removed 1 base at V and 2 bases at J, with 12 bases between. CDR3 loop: CASSLAAGFAYEQYF. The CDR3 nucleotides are TGTGCCAGCAGCTTAGCGGCGGGTTTCGCCTACGAGCAGTACTTC.

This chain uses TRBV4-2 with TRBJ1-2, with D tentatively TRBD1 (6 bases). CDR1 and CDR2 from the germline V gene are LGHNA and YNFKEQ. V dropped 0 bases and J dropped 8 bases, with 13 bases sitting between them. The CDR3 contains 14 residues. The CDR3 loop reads CASSQERGGSGYTF. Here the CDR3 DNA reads TGTGCCAGCAGCCAAGAAAGGGGGGGATCCGGCTACACCTTC.

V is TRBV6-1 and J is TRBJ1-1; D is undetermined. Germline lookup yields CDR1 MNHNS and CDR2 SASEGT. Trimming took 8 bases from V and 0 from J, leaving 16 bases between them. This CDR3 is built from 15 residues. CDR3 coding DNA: TGTGCCAGCGGACTATCAAGGACCATGAACACTGAAGCTTTCTTT. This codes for CASGLSRTMNTEAFF.

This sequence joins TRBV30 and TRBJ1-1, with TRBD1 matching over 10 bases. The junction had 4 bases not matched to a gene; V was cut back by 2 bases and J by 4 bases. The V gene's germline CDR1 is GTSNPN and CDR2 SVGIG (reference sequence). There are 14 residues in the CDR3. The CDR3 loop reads CAWSSGQGGTEAFF. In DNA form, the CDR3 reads TGTGCCTGGAGTTCTGGACAGGGGGGCACTGAAGCTTTCTTT.

This CDR3 reads CASSPSVNQGTDTQYF. The CDR3 nucleotides read TGTGCCAGCTCACCTTCGGTCAACCAGGGCACAGATACGCAGTATTTT. The rearrangement joins TRBV18 to TRBJ2-3, with D uncertain. The CDR3 is 16 residues long. V lost 3 bases and J 1 base, leaving 14 bases between the germline ends. Germline CDR1 KGHSH, CDR2 LQKENI.

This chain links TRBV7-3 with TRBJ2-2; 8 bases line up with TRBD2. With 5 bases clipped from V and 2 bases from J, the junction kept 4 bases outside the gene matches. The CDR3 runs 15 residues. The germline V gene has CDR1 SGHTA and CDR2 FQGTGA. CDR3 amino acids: CASSLSGINTGELFF. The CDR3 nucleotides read TGTGCCAGCAGCCTTAGCGGGATAAACACCGGGGAGCTGTTTTTT.